This passage covers 11 T cell receptor beta chains from one sample sequenced in a study of T cells in tuberculosis. TCRdb's table, derived via immunoSEQ multiplex PCR, lists solely in-frame clones and lacks some. Among 30,000 to 45,000 clones, almost 95% were seen once, and the ten largest hold about 12%. The sequenced material came from PBMCs. The source of these receptors is a donor aged 10 to 29 with latent tuberculosis or without tuberculosis infection. Some clones in this sample may be carry-over from other donors' samples.

The chain is built from TRBV7-4 and TRBJ2-7; 7 nucleotides agree with TRBD1. Germline-derived CDR1 and CDR2 are SGHVT and SQSDAQ. The CDR3 sequence is 13 residues long. CDR3: CASSLTGQNYQRV. CDR3 in DNA: TGTGCCAGCAGCTTAACGGGACAGAATTACCAACGCGTC.

In this sample, this clone turned up once. The J gene is TRBJ1-4, the V gene TRBV11-2, with unresolved D. The germline gives CDR1 SGHAT, CDR2 FQNNGV. This CDR3 comprises 15 residues. The V end lost 6 bases, the J end lost 4 bases, and 15 bases lay between the germline ends. CDR3 protein: CASRSVGGLNEKLFF. The CDR3 DNA sequence: TGTGCCAGCAGGTCTGTTGGAGGACTTAATGAAAAACTGTTTTTT.

The CDR3: CASSQQGQGGYNEQFF. The CDR3 DNA reads as TGCGCCAGCAGCCAGCAGGGACAGGGAGGCTACAATGAGCAGTTCTTC. The chain joins TRBV4-1 to TRBJ2-1; 9 bases map to TRBD1. V trimming: 3 bases; J trimming: 3 bases; junction bases outside the gene matches: 6. Germline CDR1 is MGHRA and CDR2 is YSYEKL. This CDR3 has 16 amino acids.

The J gene is TRBJ1-5, the V gene TRBV18; D uncertain. The CDR3 has 15 amino acids. The germline V gene encodes CDR1 KGHSH and CDR2 LQKENI. The V end lost 2 bases, the J end lost 6 bases, and 14 bases lay between the germline ends. The CDR3 DNA reads as TGTGCCAGCTCACCATTTGCGGGGTTCGGTCAGCCCCAGCATTTT. This translates into CASSPFAGFGQPQHF.

A remark on this clone: One end of the junction varies from germline; a read error may be responsible. The rearrangement joins TRBV7-9 to TRBJ2-7; 7 nucleotides match TRBD2. CDR3 length: 12 residues. Germline CDR1 and CDR2: SEHNR and FQNEAQ (reference sequence). Here the CDR3 DNA reads TGTGCCAGCAGCCTAGGTTATCTTACTAGCGACTTC. This gives the protein CASSLGYLTSDF. The full variable domain, rest sourced from reference TRBV7-9 and TRBJ2-7, is DTGVSQNPRHKITKRGQNVTFRCDPISEHNRLYWYRQTLGQGPEFLTYFQNEAQLEKSRLLSDRFSAERPKGSFSTLEIQRTEQGDSAMYLCASSLGYLTSDFGPGTRLTVT.

The J gene is TRBJ2-3, the V gene TRBV15, with 15 nucleotides matching TRBD2. Germline V gene lookup returns CDR1 LNHNV and CDR2 YYDKDF (reference sequence). The CDR3 is 17 residues long. Unmatched junction bases numbered 5, after V lost 1 base and J lost 6 bases. This chain's CDR3 is CATSRAGTSGGPDTQYF. DNA of the CDR3: TGTGCCACCAGCAGAGCCGGGACTAGCGGGGGGCCGGATACGCAGTATTTT.

CDR3 in DNA: TGCGCCAGCAGCCAAGCAGCTAGCGGGGGTTCAGATACGCAGTATTTT. It specifies CASSQAASGGSDTQYF. The rearrangement links TRBV4-3 to TRBJ2-3, with 10 nucleotides matching TRBD2. The germline V gene encodes CDR1 LGHNA and CDR2 YSLEER. The CDR3 extends over 16 amino acids. The ends lost 1 base at V and 4 bases at J; junction bases unmatched: 5.

The V and J genes are TRBV19 and TRBJ1-1, with TRBD1 identical over 7 bases. This CDR3 is 19 amino acids long. Germline CDR1 LNHDA, CDR2 SQIVND (reference sequence). The ends lost 3 bases at V and 5 bases at J; junction bases unmatched: 21. As DNA, the CDR3 is TGTGCCAGTAGTATGCATCCTACGACAGGGACGATAGGGTGGACTGAAGCTTTCTTT. Its protein product is CASSMHPTTGTIGWTEAFF. Based on the CDR3 plus reference TRBV19 and TRBJ1-1, the full variable domain is DGGITQSPKYLFRKEGQNVTLSCEQNLNHDAMYWYRQDPGQGLRLIYYSQIVNDFQKGDIAEGYSVSREKKESFPLTVTSAQKNPTAFYLCASSMHPTTGTIGWTEAFFGQGTRLTVV.

The J gene is TRBJ1-3, the V gene TRBV19, with 7 nucleotides matching TRBD1. CDR3 size: 15 residues. Per germline, CDR1 LNHDA and CDR2 SQIVND (reference sequence). V dropped 6 bases and J dropped 1; count of bases not matched to a gene: 6. The CDR3 reads CASRTKGASGNTIYF. As DNA, the CDR3 is TGTGCCAGTAGGACGAAGGGGGCGTCTGGAAACACCATATATTTT.

The chain links TRBV7-9 to TRBJ2-2, with a weak D call TRBD2 (6 bases). Trimming removed 5 bases from V and 7 bases from J, with 14 bases in between. The CDR3 runs to 14 residues. Germline V gene sequence: CDR1 SEHNR, CDR2 FQNEAQ (reference sequence). This CDR3 reads CASSTRGNSGELFF. CDR3 in DNA: TGTGCCAGCAGCACCCGGGGGAATAGCGGGGAGCTGTTTTTT.

The chain combines TRBV19 with TRBJ2-2; 7 bases are shared with TRBD1. The CDR3 has 18 amino acids. The germline V gene has CDR1 LNHDA and CDR2 SQIVND (reference sequence). The trim removed 0 bases at V and 3 bases at J, leaving 10 bases unmatched. Here the CDR3 reads CASSIDPATGWDTGELFF. CDR3 in DNA: TGTGCCAGTAGTATAGATCCCGCGACAGGGTGGGACACCGGGGAGCTGTTTTTT.